These 5 T cell receptor beta chains were sequenced from one sample in a study of CD8 T cells in ankylosing spondylitis. MiXCR, run by TCRdb on the 5' RACE reads, gives a single entry per CDR3 protein. The table records some 120,000 distinct CDR3 sequences, roughly 15% of them present only once. The specimen was blood, either unsorted or a sorted T cell fraction (not recorded which). All receptors derive from a female donor with ankylosing spondylitis or in good health (not recorded which).

With regard to this clonotype: A single base separates this from a much larger clone, so it may be a read error. V and J are TRBV10-3 and TRBJ1-5; the match to TRBD1 covers 10 bases. The CDR3 extends over 15 amino acids. Germline values: CDR1 ENHRY, CDR2 SYGVKD. CDR3: CTISEGTGDNQPQHF. CDR3 DNA: TGTACCATCAGTGAAGGGACAGGGGACAATCAGCCCCAGCATTTT.

This clonotype was found a few times. A read error may explain this, as a much larger clone is one base away. This chain uses TRBV7-3 with TRBJ2-2; D call uncertain. CDR3 length equals 12 residues. CDR1 and CDR2 from the germline V gene are SGHTA and FQGTGA. The V end lost 5 bases, the J end lost 3 bases, and 4 bases lay between the germline ends. The CDR3: CASSRDTGELFF. The CDR3 DNA sequence: TGTGCCAGCAGCCGGGACACCGGGGAGCTGTTTTTT. Filled out from reference TRBV7-3 and TRBJ2-2, the complete variable domain reads GAGVSQTPSNKVTEKGKYVELRCDPISGHTALYWYRQSLGQGPEFLIYFQGTGAADDSGLPNDRFFAVRPEGSVSTLKIQRTERGDSAVYLCASSRDTGELFFGEGSRLTVL.

This clonotype was recorded a few times. This rearrangement joins TRBV7-8 to TRBJ2-1; 15 bases match TRBD2. CDR1 is SGHVS and CDR2 is FQNEAQ in the germline V gene. The V gene end was trimmed by 1 base and the J gene end by 5 bases; junction bases not matched to a gene: 3. The CDR3 runs 17 residues. CDR3 sequence (DNA): TGTGCCAGCAGCTTAGGGACTAGCGGGAGGGGGCACAATGAGCAGTTCTTC. This gives the protein CASSLGTSGRGHNEQFF.

This clonotype has only a few counts. This rearrangement joins TRBV20-1 to TRBJ2-5; D call uncertain. This CDR3 contains 14 residues. V lost 1 base and J 2 bases, leaving 11 bases between the germline ends. Germline CDR1 DFQATT, CDR2 SNEGSKA (reference sequence). This CDR3 reads CSARVWNLQETQYF. CDR3 DNA: TGCAGTGCTAGAGTCTGGAACTTACAAGAGACCCAGTACTTC.

This clonotype was detected ten times or more. The gene calls are TRBV21-1 and TRBJ2-1; no DNA check was done on the table's D call, TRBD1. TRBV21-1 represents a pseudogene. The CDR3 consists of 14 residues. This CDR3 reads CASPGTGISNEQFF. The CDR3 nucleotides are TGTGCCAGCCCGGGGACAGGAATTTCCAATGAGCAGTTCTTC.